This T cell receptor (beta chain) was documented in a study of glioma-infiltrating T cells after dendritic cell vaccination. As concerns this clone: Its cognate antigen is unknown.

CDR1 and CDR2 from the germline V gene are MNHEY and SVGAGI. V lost 2 bases and J lost 4, with 8 bases in between. The CDR3 consists of 14 residues. Regarding time point: after dendritic cell vaccination, including at tumor progression/relapse. Selection required adequate fresh-frozen tumor tissue plus more than two years' survival data. Study-wide results and caveats: The cohort had few patients with full blood and tumor sets.

Input was approximately 2 ug genomic DNA, or all available if less. Method: immunoSEQ multiplex PCR; TCRdb's copy keeps in-frame clones and lacks some. Of tens of thousands of clones detected, about 80% appear once; the ten largest clones hold 15% to 18%. This specimen was blood, taken after dendritic cell vaccination. The rearrangement links TRBV6-5 to TRBJ2-2; D perhaps matches TRBD2 (5 bases). The receptor was derived from a human donor with glioblastoma. CDR3 nucleotides: TGTGCCAGCAGTTACAACCGGGGCACCGGGGAGCTGTTTTTT. Amino acids: CASSYNRGTGELFF.